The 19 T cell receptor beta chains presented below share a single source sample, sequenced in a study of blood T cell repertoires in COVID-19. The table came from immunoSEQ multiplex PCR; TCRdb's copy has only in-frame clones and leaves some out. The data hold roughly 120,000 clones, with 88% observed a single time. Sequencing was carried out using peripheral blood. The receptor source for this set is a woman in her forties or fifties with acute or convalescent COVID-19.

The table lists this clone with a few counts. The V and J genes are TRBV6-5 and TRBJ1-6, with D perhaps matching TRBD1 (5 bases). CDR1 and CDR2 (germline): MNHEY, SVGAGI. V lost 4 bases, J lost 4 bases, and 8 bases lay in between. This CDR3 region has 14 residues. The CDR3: CASSWGEYNSPLHF. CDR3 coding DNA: TGTGCCAGCAGTTGGGGGGAATATAATTCACCCCTCCACTTT.

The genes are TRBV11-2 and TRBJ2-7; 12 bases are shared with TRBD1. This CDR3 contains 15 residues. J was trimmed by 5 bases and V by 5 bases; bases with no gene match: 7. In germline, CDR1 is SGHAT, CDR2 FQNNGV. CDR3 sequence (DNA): TGTGCCAGCAGCACCCCCGGGACAGGGGGCAACGAGCAGTACTTC. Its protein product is CASSTPGTGGNEQYF.

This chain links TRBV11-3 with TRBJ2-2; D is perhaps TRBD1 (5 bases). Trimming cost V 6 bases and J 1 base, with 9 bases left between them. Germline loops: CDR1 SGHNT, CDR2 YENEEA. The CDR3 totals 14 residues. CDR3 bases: TGTGCCAGCAGAAAAACAGGGAACACCGGGGAGCTGTTTTTT. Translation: CASRKTGNTGELFF.

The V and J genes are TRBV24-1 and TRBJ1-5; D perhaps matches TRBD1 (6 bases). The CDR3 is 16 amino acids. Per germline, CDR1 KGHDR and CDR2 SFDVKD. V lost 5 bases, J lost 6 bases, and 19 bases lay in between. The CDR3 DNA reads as TGTGCCACCAGTGCAGCCGGGGGGGCGCTGGGTCAGCCCCAGCATTTT. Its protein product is CATSAAGGALGQPQHF.

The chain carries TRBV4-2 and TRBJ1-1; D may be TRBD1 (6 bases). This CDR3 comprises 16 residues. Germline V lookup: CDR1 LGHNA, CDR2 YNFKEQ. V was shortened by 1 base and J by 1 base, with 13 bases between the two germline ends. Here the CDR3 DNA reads TGTGCCAGCAGCCAAGCCCTCGGGACACCGAACACTGAAGCTTTCTTT. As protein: CASSQALGTPNTEAFF.

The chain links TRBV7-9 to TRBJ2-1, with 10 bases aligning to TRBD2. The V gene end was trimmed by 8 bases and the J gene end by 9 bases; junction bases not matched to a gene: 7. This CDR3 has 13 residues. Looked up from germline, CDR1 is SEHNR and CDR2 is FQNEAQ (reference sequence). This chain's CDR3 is CASRSLAGVEQFF. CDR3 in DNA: TGTGCCAGCCGATCGCTAGCGGGAGTTGAGCAGTTCTTC.

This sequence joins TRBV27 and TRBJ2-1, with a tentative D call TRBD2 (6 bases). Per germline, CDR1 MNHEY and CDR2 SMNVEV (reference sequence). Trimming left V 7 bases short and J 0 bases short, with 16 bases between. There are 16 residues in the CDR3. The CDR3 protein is CASTLRRGSSYNEQFF. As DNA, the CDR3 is TGTGCCAGCACCCTGAGGCGGGGCAGCTCCTACAATGAGCAGTTCTTC.

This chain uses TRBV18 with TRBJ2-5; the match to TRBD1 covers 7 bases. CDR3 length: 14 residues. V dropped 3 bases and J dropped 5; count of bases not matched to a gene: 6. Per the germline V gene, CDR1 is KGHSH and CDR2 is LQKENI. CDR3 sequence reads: CASSPGTAGETQYF. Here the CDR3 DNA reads TGTGCCAGCTCACCCGGGACAGCTGGGGAGACCCAGTACTTC.

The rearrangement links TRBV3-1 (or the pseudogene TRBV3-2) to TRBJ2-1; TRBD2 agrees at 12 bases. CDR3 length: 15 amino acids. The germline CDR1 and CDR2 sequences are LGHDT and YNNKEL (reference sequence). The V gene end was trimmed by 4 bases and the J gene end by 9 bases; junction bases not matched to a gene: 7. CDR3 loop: CASSPTSGRLGEQFF. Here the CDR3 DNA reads TGTGCCAGCAGCCCGACTAGCGGGAGACTGGGTGAGCAGTTCTTC.

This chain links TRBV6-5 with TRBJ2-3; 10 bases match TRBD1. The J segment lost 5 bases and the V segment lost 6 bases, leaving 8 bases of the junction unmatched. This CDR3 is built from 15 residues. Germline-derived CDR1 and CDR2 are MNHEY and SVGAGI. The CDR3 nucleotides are TGTGCCAGCAGCCTAGACAGGGGGCAGAAAGATACGCAGTATTTT. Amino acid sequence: CASSLDRGQKDTQYF.

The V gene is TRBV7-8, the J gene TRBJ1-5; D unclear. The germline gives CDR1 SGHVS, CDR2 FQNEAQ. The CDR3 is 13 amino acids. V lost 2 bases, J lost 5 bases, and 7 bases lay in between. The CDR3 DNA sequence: TGTGCCAGCAGCTTATTCGCGGATCAGCCCCAGCATTTT. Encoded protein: CASSLFADQPQHF. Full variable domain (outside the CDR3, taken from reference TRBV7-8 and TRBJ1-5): GAGVSQSPRYKVAKRGQDVALRCDPISGHVSLFWYQQALGQGPEFLTYFQNEAQLDKSGLPSDRFFAERPEGSVSTLKIQRTQQEDSAVYLCASSLFADQPQHFGDGTRLSIL.

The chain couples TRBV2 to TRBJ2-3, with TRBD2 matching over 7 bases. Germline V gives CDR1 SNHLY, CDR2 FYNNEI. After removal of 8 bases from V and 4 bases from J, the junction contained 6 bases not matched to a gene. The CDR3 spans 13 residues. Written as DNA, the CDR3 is TGTGCCAGCGGGGGAGGGGTACCAGATACGCAGTATTTT. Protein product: CASGGGVPDTQYF.

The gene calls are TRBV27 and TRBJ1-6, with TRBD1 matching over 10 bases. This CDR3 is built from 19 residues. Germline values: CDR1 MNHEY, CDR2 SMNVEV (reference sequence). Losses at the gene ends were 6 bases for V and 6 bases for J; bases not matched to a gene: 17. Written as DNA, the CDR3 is TGTGCCAGCAGAGACAGGGGGCAGGGGGCGAGGTCGTTTAATTCACCCCTCCACTTT. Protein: CASRDRGQGARSFNSPLHF.

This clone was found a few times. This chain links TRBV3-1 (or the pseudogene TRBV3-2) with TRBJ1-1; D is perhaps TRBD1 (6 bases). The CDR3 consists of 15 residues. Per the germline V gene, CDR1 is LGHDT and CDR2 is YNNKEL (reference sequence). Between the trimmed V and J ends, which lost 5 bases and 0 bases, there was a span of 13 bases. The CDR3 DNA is TGTGCCAGCAGCGCACAGGGTTTTATGAACACTGAAGCTTTCTTT. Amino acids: CASSAQGFMNTEAFF.

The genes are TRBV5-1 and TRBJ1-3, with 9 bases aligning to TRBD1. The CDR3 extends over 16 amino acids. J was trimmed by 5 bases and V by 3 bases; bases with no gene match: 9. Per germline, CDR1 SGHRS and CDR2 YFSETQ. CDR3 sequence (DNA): TGCGCCAGCAGCTCTACCCCCGGGACAGGGAGAAACACCATATATTTT. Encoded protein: CASSSTPGTGRNTIYF.

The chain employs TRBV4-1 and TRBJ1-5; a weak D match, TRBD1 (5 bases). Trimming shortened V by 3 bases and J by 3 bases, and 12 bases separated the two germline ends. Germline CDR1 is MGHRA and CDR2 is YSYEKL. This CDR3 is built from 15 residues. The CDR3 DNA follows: TGCGCCAGCAGCCAGGGGGGAGGAAACAATCAGCCCCAGCATTTT. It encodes CASSQGGGNNQPQHF.

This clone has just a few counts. The CDR3 region is CASSLRTGYEQYF. DNA for the CDR3: TGTGCCAGCAGTCTTAGGACAGGCTACGAGCAGTACTTC. This sequence joins TRBV28 and TRBJ2-7; TRBD1 agrees at 7 bases. Germline V lookup: CDR1 MDHEN, CDR2 SYDVKM. This CDR3 spans 13 amino acids. V shed 5 bases, J shed 3 bases, and the junction held 4 bases outside the gene matches.

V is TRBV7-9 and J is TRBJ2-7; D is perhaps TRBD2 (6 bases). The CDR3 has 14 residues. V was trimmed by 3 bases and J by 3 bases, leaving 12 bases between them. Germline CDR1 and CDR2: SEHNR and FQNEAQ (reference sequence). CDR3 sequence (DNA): TGTGCCAGCAGCTTGTCCGGGAGTGTCTACGAGCAGTACTTC. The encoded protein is CASSLSGSVYEQYF.

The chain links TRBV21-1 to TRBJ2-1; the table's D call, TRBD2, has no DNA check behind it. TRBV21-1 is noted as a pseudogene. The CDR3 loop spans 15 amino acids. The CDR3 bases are TGTGCCAGCAGCCTGGGGGTCCCGACTAGGACTGAGCAGTTCTTC. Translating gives CASSLGVPTRTEQFF.